Shown below are 30 T cell receptor beta chains from a single sample sequenced in a study of T cells expressing NK-cell markers. TCRdb reprocessed the 5' RACE reads and stores each CDR3 protein as one record, lacking DNA. This listing includes about 150,000 distinct CDR3 sequences. The specimen was blood T cells: a sorted CD56 or NKG2C T cell subset, CD4+ or CD8+ T cells, or bulk PBMC T cells (not recorded which). Receptors were obtained from a woman aged 45-65 years in good health.

The chain carries TRBV4-2 and TRBJ2-1; TCRdb picks TRBD1, but there is no DNA to check that call. There are 16 residues in the CDR3. The germline gives CDR1 LGHNA, CDR2 YNFKEQ. This CDR3 reads CASSQESPSSYNEQFF.

V usage is TRBV20-1 and J usage is TRBJ2-7. CDR1 is DFQATT and CDR2 is SNEGSKA in the germline V gene (reference sequence). This CDR3 spans 13 amino acids. This chain's CDR3 is CSASLQSSYEQYF.

The V and J genes are TRBV4-1 and TRBJ2-7. Germline CDR1 and CDR2: MGHRA and YSYEKL. CDR3 size: 14 residues. CDR3 region: CASSQEGSSYEQYF.

The chain recombines TRBV11-2 with TRBJ2-1; absent DNA, TCRdb's TRBD2 call cannot be checked. The CDR3 covers 14 residues. Looked up from germline, CDR1 is SGHAT and CDR2 is FQNNGV. CDR3 region: CASSLPRARNEQFF.

This rearrangement joins TRBV14 to TRBJ2-7; TCRdb reports TRBD1, a call that lacks DNA to check it against. Germline loops: CDR1 SGHDN, CDR2 FVKESK. This CDR3 region has 15 residues. CDR3 loop: CASSRGSGTGEEQYF.

The chain combines TRBV9 with TRBJ2-3. This CDR3 has 13 amino acids. Germline V gene data show CDR1 as SGDLS and CDR2 as YYNGEE. The CDR3 spells CASSVVAPDTQYF.

V gene TRBV2 combines with J gene TRBJ1-1; the TRBD1 assignment by TCRdb is unverifiable without DNA. The CDR3 is made up of 14 amino acids. CDR1 and CDR2 from the germline V gene are SNHLY and FYNNEI. CDR3 in amino acids: CASSFTGGRTEAFF.

The CDR3 here is CASSQGVSYGGDDEQFF. The rearrangement joins TRBV4-2 to TRBJ2-1; without DNA, the TCRdb call of TRBD1 cannot be checked. The CDR3 totals 17 residues. Germline V gives CDR1 LGHNA, CDR2 YNFKEQ.

The V gene is TRBV24-1, the J gene TRBJ2-1; the D gene TCRdb calls, TRBD2, cannot be checked with no DNA. The CDR3 extends over 14 amino acids. Germline V lookup: CDR1 KGHDR, CDR2 SFDVKD. This chain's CDR3 is CATGTSRLHNEQFF.

The chain combines TRBV6-6 with TRBJ1-2; with no DNA, the TCRdb D assignment of TRBD1 cannot be verified. Germline V CDR1 and CDR2: MNHNY, SVGAGI (reference sequence). The CDR3 is made up of 14 amino acids. CDR3 sequence reads: CASSSLDRGYGYTF.

The rearrangement joins TRBV12-3 or TRBV12-4 to TRBJ1-1; TCRdb's D gene call, TRBD1, goes unchecked for lack of DNA. This CDR3 has 13 amino acids. The CDR3: CASSLGAYTEAFF.

The CDR3 sequence: CASSQGVQEFEQYF. The rearrangement uses TRBV4-1 and TRBJ2-7; checking the TCRdb D call of TRBD1 is not possible without DNA. This CDR3 has 14 residues. Germline V gene lookup returns CDR1 MGHRA and CDR2 YSYEKL.

V is TRBV7-2 and J is TRBJ2-1; with no DNA, the TCRdb D assignment of TRBD2 cannot be verified. Per the germline V gene, CDR1 is SGHTA and CDR2 is FQGNSA. The CDR3 has 14 amino acids. CDR3 sequence: CASSEEAGADEQFF.

The chain recombines TRBV5-1 with TRBJ1-2; TCRdb outputs TRBD1, but without DNA this stays unchecked. This CDR3 is built from 16 residues. Germline CDR1 reads SGHRS; CDR2 reads YFSETQ. The CDR3 protein is CASSSDSRGRVHGYTF.

The V and J genes are TRBV5-1 and TRBJ2-7; there is no DNA to check the TCRdb D call of TRBD1. The CDR3 loop spans 16 amino acids. CDR1 is SGHRS, CDR2 YFSETQ, per germline. CDR3 loop: CASSLRTGGAVYEQYF.

Here the CDR3 reads CASSFLLAGGDEQFF. V and J are TRBV12-3 or TRBV12-4 and TRBJ2-1; the D call of TRBD2 rests on TCRdb alone, since no DNA is present to check it. The CDR3 is made up of 15 amino acids.

This sequence joins TRBV30 and TRBJ1-6; TCRdb returns TRBD1, unconfirmable since there is no DNA. The CDR3 loop spans 15 amino acids. CDR1 GTSNPN and CDR2 SVGIG come from the germline V gene (reference sequence). CDR3 loop: CAWSGPGGMNSPLHF.

V is TRBV16 and J is TRBJ1-1. This CDR3 has 14 residues. The V gene's germline CDR1 is KGHSY and CDR2 FQNENV. The CDR3: CASSQGEANTEAFF.

The rearrangement uses TRBV20-1 and TRBJ2-1; the D call from TCRdb, TRBD2, cannot be confirmed without DNA. This CDR3 contains 16 residues. Germline CDR1 reads DFQATT; CDR2 reads SNEGSKA (reference sequence). CDR3 region: CSARLLAGGRNNEQFF.

The chain combines TRBV4-1 with TRBJ1-1. Germline CDR1 MGHRA, CDR2 YSYEKL. CDR3 size: 13 residues. CDR3 in amino acids: CASSQDWESRAFF.

The chain has TRBV29-1 and TRBJ2-2; TCRdb proposes TRBD1, but this gene call is untestable without DNA. The CDR3 has 15 residues. Germline V gives CDR1 SQVTM, CDR2 ANQGSEA. The CDR3 loop is CSVEDRGSYTGELFF.

The chain joins TRBV2 to TRBJ2-3; TCRdb names TRBD2, which stays unverified in the absence of DNA. Germline V gene data show CDR1 as SNHLY and CDR2 as FYNNEI. This CDR3 spans 18 amino acids. CDR3 loop: CASSEAVGFERAGDTQYF.

The rearrangement uses TRBV6-2 or TRBV6-3 and TRBJ2-2; the D gene TCRdb calls, TRBD2, cannot be checked with no DNA. Germline V gene data show CDR1 as MNHEY and CDR2 as SVGEGT. The CDR3 has 14 residues. The CDR3 sequence is CATNLAGETGELFF.

V gene TRBV4-1 combines with J gene TRBJ2-3; TCRdb picks TRBD1, but there is no DNA to check that call. The CDR3 has 17 residues. Germline CDR1 and CDR2: MGHRA and YSYEKL. CDR3 sequence reads: CASSLGPGEEGTDTQYF.

The V and J genes are TRBV5-4 and TRBJ2-1; the TCRdb D gene call, TRBD2, has no DNA to confirm it. Germline V gene sequence: CDR1 SGHNT, CDR2 YYREEE (reference sequence). The length of the CDR3 is 16 residues. CDR3 region: CASSLGVGLAGNEQFF.

CDR3 loop: CASRPPGANEQFF. V is TRBV7-9 and J is TRBJ2-1; TCRdb names TRBD1, which stays unverified in the absence of DNA. The V gene's germline CDR1 is SEHNR and CDR2 FQNEAQ (reference sequence). This CDR3 has 13 residues.

This chain uses TRBV11-3 with TRBJ2-1; TCRdb's D gene call, TRBD2, goes unchecked for lack of DNA. The CDR3 contains 14 residues. Per germline, CDR1 SGHNT and CDR2 YENEEA. The CDR3 is CASTYGLARHEQFF.

CDR3 loop: CASGRETSYEQYF. The V and J genes are TRBV7-9 and TRBJ2-7; TCRdb's D call of TRBD1 is untestable without DNA. From germline, CDR1 is SEHNR and CDR2 FQNEAQ (reference sequence). The CDR3 length is 13 residues.

CDR3 loop: CASSWSGPSYEQYF. The chain employs TRBV5-1 and TRBJ2-7; TCRdb selects TRBD1, and the lack of DNA leaves this call unchecked. The germline CDR1 and CDR2 sequences are SGHRS and YFSETQ. The CDR3 is 14 residues long.

V is TRBV15 and J is TRBJ1-5. This CDR3 has 16 amino acids. The V gene's germline CDR1 is LNHNV and CDR2 YYDKDF (reference sequence). The CDR3: CATSNGGGGGNQPQHF.